The 8 T cell receptor beta chains presented below share a single source sample, sequenced in a study of T cell repertoires in cytomegalovirus infection. TCRdb re-called the reads with MiXCR, one entry per CDR3 protein. Altogether about 260,000 distinct CDR3 sequences are present, 12% to 15% being singletons, with the ten largest covering 8.5% to 9%. Specimen: PBMCs. These receptors were obtained from a human donor in good health (CMV status not recorded). Some clones in this sample may be carry-over from other donors' samples.

This clonotype has only a few counts. This rearrangement joins TRBV6-2 or TRBV6-3 to TRBJ2-1; 8 nucleotides line up with TRBD2. The CDR3 runs 15 residues. Germline CDR1 reads MNHEY; CDR2 reads SVGEGT. Losses at the gene ends were 4 bases for V and 7 bases for J; bases not matched to a gene: 9. The CDR3 sequence: CASSSLAGPRNEQFF. CDR3 in DNA: TGTGCCAGCAGTTCGCTAGCGGGCCCTAGAAATGAGCAGTTCTTC.

This clonotype was found a few times. V is TRBV20-1 and J is TRBJ1-3; D may be TRBD1 (5 bases). Germline V gives CDR1 DFQATT, CDR2 SNEGSKA (reference sequence). The CDR3 is 13 residues long. V dropped 3 bases and J dropped 2 bases, with 8 bases sitting between them. This CDR3 reads CSASWGAGNTIYF. CDR3 DNA sequence: TGCAGTGCTAGTTGGGGGGCTGGAAACACCATATATTTT.

This clonotype was detected many times. V and J are TRBV5-5 and TRBJ2-5, with D possibly called TRBD1 or TRBD2 (5 bases each). Trimming took off 5 bases at V and 1 base at J, with 12 bases between the two ends. The CDR3 loop spans 14 amino acids. Germline lookup yields CDR1 SGHKS and CDR2 YYEKEE (reference sequence). The CDR3 DNA reads TGTGCCAGCAGATCCCGGGACGGCCAAGAGACCCAGTACTTC. Translated, it gives CASRSRDGQETQYF.

At least ten counts were recorded for this clonotype. The chain employs TRBV6-2 or TRBV6-3 and TRBJ2-1, with D possibly TRBD2 on 6 matching bases. The V gene's germline CDR1 is MNHEY and CDR2 SVGEGT. Deletions cut 5 bases from V and 5 bases from J, with 10 bases between. The CDR3 covers 13 residues. CDR3 bases: TGTGCCAGCAGTAAGACTAGTCACAATGAGCAGTTCTTC. As protein: CASSKTSHNEQFF.

This clonotype has at least ten counts. The J gene is TRBJ2-1, the V gene TRBV6-2 or TRBV6-3; 8 bases are shared with TRBD2. The CDR3 covers 15 residues. Per the germline V gene, CDR1 is MNHEY and CDR2 is SVGEGT. The ends lost 0 bases at V and 6 bases at J; junction bases unmatched: 4. The CDR3 loop is CASSYSQRGFNEQFF. The CDR3 region has the DNA TGTGCCAGCAGTTACTCTCAGCGGGGGTTCAATGAGCAGTTCTTC.

This rearrangement joins TRBV5-1 to TRBJ2-7, with D possibly TRBD1 on 5 matching bases. V was clipped by 4 bases and J by 8 bases, with 13 bases between them. CDR3 length: 12 residues. Germline V gene lookup returns CDR1 SGHRS and CDR2 YFSETQ. CDR3 residues: CASSPGTGQQYF. DNA of the CDR3: TGCGCCAGCAGCCCCGGAACAGGCCAGCAGTACTTC.

This clonotype turned up a few times. This sequence joins TRBV5-6 and TRBJ2-2; 10 bases agree with TRBD1. Germline V gene data show CDR1 as SGHDT and CDR2 as YYEEEE. The CDR3 spans 15 residues. The J segment lost 5 bases and the V segment lost 2 bases, leaving 3 bases of the junction unmatched. The CDR3 nucleotides read TGTGCCAGCAGCTTCGGACAGGGGGTTACCGGGGAGCTGTTTTTT. As protein: CASSFGQGVTGELFF. Complete variable domain (other parts from reference TRBV5-6 and TRBJ2-2): DAGVTQSPTHLIKTRGQQVTLRCSPKSGHDTVSWYQQALGQGPQFIFQYYEEEERQRGNFPDRFSGHQFPNYSSELNVNALLLGDSALYLCASSFGQGVTGELFFGEGSRLTVL.

This clonotype occurred many times. The chain joins TRBV20-1 to TRBJ1-5; a possible D gene is TRBD1 (5 bases). With 1 base removed from V and 13 bases from J, the gap between germline ends came to 23 bases. The CDR3 consists of 15 residues. Germline lookup yields CDR1 DFQATT and CDR2 SNEGSKA (reference sequence). The CDR3 spells CSARADRGVPQGQHF. The CDR3 DNA reads TGCAGTGCTAGAGCGGACCGGGGGGTCCCTCAAGGGCAGCATTTT.